The 4 T cell receptor beta chains listed next were all sequenced from one sample in a study of CD8+ T cells in alopecia areata (dated by TCRdb to between 2017 and 2018). In light of the paper, this sample's time point label describes: less than five weeks on oral tofacitinib. The treatment or condition label, read with the paper, signifies: oral pan-JAK inhibitor, 5-10 mg twice daily. Libraries were made using the immunoSEQ multiplex PCR assay. To provide template for TCR sequencing, every sample had RNA extracted and reverse transcribed into cDNA. This is the immuneACCESS table as TCRdb keeps it, with only in-frame sequences that have V and J called. A part of the clones is gone; compared with another copy, unresolved V genes explain less than half, and the rest is unexplained. For this sample the table gives about 140,000 clones, of which around 83% were detected only once. The ten largest clones represent under 15% of the sample.

Sample: CD8+ T cells sorted from blood, taken at week 4, from a patient treated with tofacitinib. These receptor sequences come from a human donor with alopecia areata.

This clone has just a few counts. V and J are TRBV7-9 and TRBJ2-1; D remains ambiguous. The V end lost 0 bases, the J end lost 2 bases, and 11 bases lay between the germline ends. Germline V gene lookup returns CDR1 SEHNR and CDR2 FQNEAQ (reference sequence). This CDR3 has 16 amino acids. As DNA, the CDR3 is TGTGCCAGCAGCTTAGCTCAGGCGGATCCCTACAATGAGCAGTTCTTC. Protein sequence: CASSLAQADPYNEQFF. Supplemented by reference TRBV7-9 and TRBJ2-1, the full variable domain reads DTGVSQNPRHKITKRGQNVTFRCDPISEHNRLYWYRQTLGQGPEFLTYFQNEAQLEKSRLLSDRFSAERPKGSFSTLEIQRTEQGDSAMYLCASSLAQADPYNEQFFGPGTRLTVL.

J is TRBJ2-7 and V is TRBV5-1; D perhaps matches TRBD1 (7 bases). Trimming removed 5 bases from V and 3 bases from J, with 15 bases in between. The CDR3 extends over 14 amino acids. Germline CDR1 is SGHRS and CDR2 is YFSETQ. The CDR3 nucleotides are TGCGCCAGCAGTGAGACAGGGACTCTCTACGAGCAGTACTTC. The encoded protein is CASSETGTLYEQYF.

This chain joins TRBV6-1 and TRBJ1-4, with D possibly TRBD1 on 5 matching bases. The CDR3 has 16 residues. Germline assignment: CDR1 MNHNS and CDR2 SASEGT. Trimming removed 4 bases at V and 8 bases at J, with 20 bases between. The CDR3 sequence: CASSARQFHQVEKLFF. DNA for the CDR3: TGTGCCAGCAGTGCAAGACAGTTTCACCAGGTGGAAAAACTGTTTTTT.

The chain links TRBV4-1 to TRBJ1-1; a possible D gene is TRBD1 (5 bases). V lost 1 base and J lost 5, with 8 bases in between. The CDR3 has 13 residues. CDR1 is MGHRA and CDR2 is YSYEKL in the germline V gene. For the CDR3, the DNA is TGCGCCAGCAGCCAAGTGGGGGTAACTGAAGCTTTCTTT. This translates into CASSQVGVTEAFF.